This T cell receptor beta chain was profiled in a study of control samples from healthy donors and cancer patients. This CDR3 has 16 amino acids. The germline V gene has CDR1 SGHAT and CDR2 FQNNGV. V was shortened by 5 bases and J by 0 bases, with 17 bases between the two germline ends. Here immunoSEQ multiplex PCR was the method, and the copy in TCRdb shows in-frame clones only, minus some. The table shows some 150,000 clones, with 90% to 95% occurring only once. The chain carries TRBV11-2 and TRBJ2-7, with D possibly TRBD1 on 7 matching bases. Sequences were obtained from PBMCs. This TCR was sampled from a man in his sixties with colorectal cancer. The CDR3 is CASSPIRQGGSYEQYF. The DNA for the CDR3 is TGTGCCAGCAGCCCTATACGCCAGGGGGGCTCCTACGAGCAGTACTTC.